The source of this T cell receptor (beta chain) is a study of blood T cell repertoires in COVID-19. At the level of the study: The United States, Italy and Spain were the sources of the acute and convalescent COVID-19 samples. PBMCs, B-cell-depleted T cells, or T cells were the source of the cDNA or gDNA that made up the material.

Original methodology: The assay estimated nucleated cells by amplifying reference gene primers. This table comes from immunoSEQ multiplex PCR, and its TCRdb copy is limited to in-frame clones, with some not included. V and J calls and clone size come straight from that table; D and trimming were deduced from the DNA. The sample has around 300,000 clones; 65% to 90% are singletons. CDR3 length: 15 residues. Germline CDR1 SNHLY, CDR2 FYNNEI. J was trimmed by 5 bases and V by 5 bases; bases with no gene match: 8. The TCR sequence derives from a human donor in a cohort sampled during active COVID-19. Input material: peripheral blood. The genes are TRBV2 and TRBJ2-2; TRBD2 agrees at 7 bases. DNA of the CDR3: TGTGCCAGCAGTCGAGATAGCGGGCGGACCGGGGAGCTGTTTTTT. This sequence encodes CASSRDSGRTGELFF.